This record looks at one T cell receptor (beta chain) sequence and its context. This table comes from immunoSEQ multiplex PCR, and its TCRdb copy is limited to in-frame clones, with some not included. The table records roughly 84,000 clones, 82% of them present only once. The data were taken from a study of PD-L1 blockade in urothelial cancer. From germline, CDR1 is SNHLY and CDR2 FYNNEI. The junction had 6 bases not matched to a gene; V was cut back by 9 bases and J by 5 bases. The CDR3 totals 13 residues. Sample: PBMCs, taken around atezolizumab (anti-PD-L1) treatment. The receptor's source is a man between 65 and 80 years old with urothelial cancer. The V gene is TRBV2, the J gene TRBJ2-5, with 10 bases identical to TRBD2. CDR3 sequence reads: CASTSGMSETQYF. The DNA for the CDR3 is TGTGCCAGTACTAGCGGGATGTCGGAGACCCAGTACTTC.